This TCR beta chain comes out of a study of blood T cell repertoires in COVID-19. Study overall: There were acute and convalescent COVID-19 samples, and they came from the United States, Italy and Spain.

Enrolled during active infection, Seattle patients were then followed longitudinally. Source study methods: Estimation of nucleated cell counts was performed using reference gene primer amplification. This table comes from immunoSEQ multiplex PCR, and its TCRdb copy is limited to in-frame clones, with some not included. V and J calls and clone size are copied from that table; D and trimming were computed from the DNA. The data contain about 440,000 clones, 88% of them singletons. CDR1 and CDR2 (germline): LGHDT, YNNKEL (reference sequence). Trimming cost V 1 base and J 6 bases; bases outside gene matches: 8. The CDR3 length is 16 residues.

Sequenced input: peripheral blood. The source of this sequence is a woman aged 50 to 65 with COVID-19, enrolled during active disease. The V call is TRBV3-1 (or the pseudogene TRBV3-2), the J call TRBJ1-4, with 7 bases identical to TRBD1. CDR3 protein: CASSQGGQTWDEKLFF. CDR3 DNA: TGTGCCAGCAGCCAAGGGGGACAGACCTGGGATGAAAAACTGTTTTTT.